This paragraph covers one T cell receptor beta chain sequence. This sample was taken from a study of T cell responses to AZD1222 COVID-19 vaccine. The CDR3 is made up of 12 amino acids. V was shortened by 0 bases and J by 8 bases, with 7 bases between the two germline ends. The V gene's germline CDR1 is LGHDT and CDR2 YNNKEL (reference sequence). TCRdb's copy holds only in-frame clones and misses some; the assay was immunoSEQ multiplex PCR. The data show more than 120,000 clones, with under 95% seen just once and around 5.1% held by the top ten. The input for sequencing was peripheral blood, taken on day 0 of AZD1222 vaccination. The receptor was derived from an adult in good health. V gene TRBV3-1 (or the pseudogene TRBV3-2) combines with J gene TRBJ1-2, with D hard to call. CDR3 in DNA: TGTGCCAGCAGCCAAGAAGAATGGGGCTACACCTTC. Translation gives CASSQEEWGYTF.